This T cell receptor beta chain stems from a study of persistence of HIV-infected CD4 T cells. Overall study findings and caveats: Within sorted populations, more oligoclonal TCRs accompanied more oligoclonal proviruses. Degenerate expanded CDR3beta sequences were enriched among CMV- and Gag-responding cells.

This clone was seen a handful of times. Its antigen is currently unknown. CDR1 and CDR2 (germline): SGDLS, YYNGEE. V shed 5 bases and J shed 0 bases, with 11 bases lying between them. This CDR3 is 14 amino acids long. The libraries were made with immunoSEQ version 4 in survey mode. This table comes from immunoSEQ multiplex PCR, and its TCRdb copy is limited to in-frame clones, with some not included. The sample holds just over 7,500 clones; roughly two thirds are singletons and the top ten take under 20%. Cells were stimulated with CMV-infected fibroblast lysates at roughly 10 ug/mL. Sorting of responding CD4+ T cells relied on upregulated CD40 ligand together with CD69. Suppressive ART was started during chronic HIV-1 infection in these adults.

The sample consisted of CD4+ T cells sorted from PBMCs after roughly 17-hour stimulation, taken from a patient who received antiretroviral therapy. The V gene is TRBV9, the J gene TRBJ1-2, with a possible D match to TRBD1 (6 bases). The sequence came from an adult man with HIV who was CMV-seropositive. Written as DNA, the CDR3 is TGTGCCAGCAGAGGAACAGGGACTAACTATGGCTACACCTTC. This encodes CASRGTGTNYGYTF.